This entry lists 32 T cell receptor beta chains sequenced from one sample in a study of T cells in Graves' hyperthyroidism and ophthalmopathy. Amplification of TCR beta CDR3 regions used RNA as the template. The primer set for the first-round RT-PCR of the TCR CDR3 was HTBI. TCRdb independently ran MiXCR on the multiplex PCR reads; one entry per CDR3 protein. The sample has over 550,000 distinct CDR3 sequences; around 17% are singletons. The sequenced material came from blood. These receptors all stem from a woman aged 18-35 years with Graves' hyperthyroidism.

This sequence joins TRBV11-2 and TRBJ2-7, with D possibly matching TRBD2 (7 bases). CDR1 is SGHAT and CDR2 is FQNNGV in the germline V gene. The CDR3 runs 16 residues. V was pared by 0 bases and J by 7 bases, with 19 bases between. CDR3 amino acids: CASSLDWPGAGREQYF. CDR3 nucleotides: TGTGCCAGCAGCTTAGATTGGCCGGGGGCCGGGAGGGAGCAGTACTTC.

This clonotype has only a few counts. The V call is TRBV6-1, the J call TRBJ1-1; D ambiguous. The CDR3 totals 13 residues. Germline V gene lookup returns CDR1 MNHNS and CDR2 SASEGT. The V end lost 8 bases, the J end lost 5 bases, and 15 bases lay between the germline ends. CDR3 in amino acids: CASSRTVGTEAFF. The CDR3 DNA reads TGTGCCAGCTCTAGGACGGTAGGGACTGAAGCTTTCTTT.

The V gene is TRBV20-1, the J gene TRBJ2-2; TRBD1 matches at 7 bases. In germline, CDR1 is DFQATT, CDR2 SNEGSKA (reference sequence). Trimming at V came to 4 bases and at J to 4 bases, leaving 6 bases not matched to a gene. The CDR3 is 14 amino acids. In nucleotides, the CDR3 is TGCAGTGCTACTCGACAGGGATTCACCGGGGAGCTGTTTTTT. It codes for CSATRQGFTGELFF.

This clonotype was seen ten or more times. V is TRBV20-1 and J is TRBJ2-1; D gene ambiguous. Germline CDR1 is DFQATT and CDR2 is SNEGSKA (reference sequence). V lost 0 bases, J lost 0 bases, and 9 bases lay in between. CDR3 length: 15 residues. The CDR3 reads CSARDSKSSYNEQFF. The CDR3 region has the DNA TGCAGTGCTAGAGATAGCAAAAGCTCCTACAATGAGCAGTTCTTC.

There are a few counts of this clonotype. This rearrangement joins TRBV15 to TRBJ1-2; D is unresolved. This CDR3 is built from 15 residues. The germline gives CDR1 LNHNV, CDR2 YYDKDF (reference sequence). Trimming stripped 3 bases from V and 8 bases from J, with 19 bases between. The CDR3: CATSSDGETRSGYTF. CDR3 in DNA: TGTGCCACCAGCAGTGACGGGGAAACAAGGTCGGGCTACACCTTC.

V gene TRBV12-3 or TRBV12-4 combines with J gene TRBJ1-6; perhaps TRBD1 as D (6 bases). The ends were cut back, 3 bases at V and 6 bases at J, with 18 bases in the middle. The CDR3 contains 17 residues. The DNA of the CDR3 is TGTGCCAGCAGTTTCGGGAAAATGGGGGGCCGTAATTCACCCCTCCACTTT. Translation: CASSFGKMGGRNSPLHF.

This clonotype was detected ten times or more. J is TRBJ1-5 and V is TRBV2, with TRBD1 matching over 7 bases. This CDR3 is 14 amino acids long. Unmatched junction bases numbered 5, after V lost 4 bases and J lost 5 bases. CDR1 is SNHLY and CDR2 is FYNNEI in the germline V gene. This chain's CDR3 is CASSGDRAYQPQHF. In DNA form, the CDR3 reads TGTGCCAGCAGTGGTGACAGGGCCTATCAGCCCCAGCATTTT.

This clonotype came up a few times. CDR3 sequence reads: CASSLAGAQRAWEQFF. CDR3 DNA sequence: TGTGCCAGCAGCTTAGCCGGGGCCCAAAGGGCGTGGGAGCAGTTCTTC. The V gene is TRBV11-3, the J gene TRBJ2-1; D tentatively reads TRBD1 or TRBD2 (5 bases each). V lost 1 base to trimming and J lost 10 bases, with 20 bases between them. The CDR3 loop spans 16 amino acids. Looked up from germline, CDR1 is SGHNT and CDR2 is YENEEA.

This chain connects TRBV11-2 to TRBJ1-6; no clear D. The CDR3 totals 15 residues. Germline lookup yields CDR1 SGHAT and CDR2 FQNNGV. V lost 2 bases and J lost 7, with 12 bases in between. The CDR3: CASSLNGVGNSPLHF. CDR3 nucleotide sequence: TGTGCCAGCAGCTTAAACGGCGTGGGAAATTCACCCCTCCACTTT. Combining the CDR3 with reference TRBV11-2 and TRBJ1-6 gives the whole variable domain EAGVAQSPRYKIIEKRQSVAFWCNPISGHATLYWYQQILGQGPKLLIQFQNNGVVDDSQLPKDRFSAERLKGVDSTLKIQPAKLEDSAVYLCASSLNGVGNSPLHFGNGTRLTVT.

Only a few counts were recorded for this clonotype. The chain uses TRBV6-6 and TRBJ2-3; the D gene is possibly TRBD1 (6 bases). Germline lookup yields CDR1 MNHNY and CDR2 SVGAGI (reference sequence). The CDR3 runs to 16 residues. Trimming took off 1 base at V and 1 base at J, with 12 bases between the two ends. As DNA, the CDR3 is TGTGCCAGCAGTTACTTTAGACCAGGGGGCACAGATACGCAGTATTTT. Its translation is CASSYFRPGGTDTQYF.

This clonotype occurred many times. The V call is TRBV6-5, the J call TRBJ2-5; 11 nucleotides match TRBD1. The junction had 4 bases not matched to a gene; V was cut back by 5 bases and J by 5 bases. The length of the CDR3 is 14 residues. Germline values: CDR1 MNHEY, CDR2 SVGAGI. Here the CDR3 DNA reads TGTGCCAGCAGTGGGGACAGGGGGGGCGAGACCCAGTACTTC. Translated: CASSGDRGGETQYF.

The V gene is TRBV12-3 or TRBV12-4, the J gene TRBJ2-1, with D uncertain. The CDR3 totals 14 residues. V lost 7 bases and J 7 bases, leaving 17 bases between the germline ends. CDR3 loop: CASTPWVSRNEQFF. CDR3 DNA: TGTGCCAGCACTCCGTGGGTTAGCAGGAATGAGCAGTTCTTC.

This clonotype was picked up many times. The chain links TRBV7-2 to TRBJ2-7, with no clear D. Germline assignment: CDR1 SGHTA and CDR2 FQGNSA. Trimming stripped 1 base from V and 4 bases from J, with 11 bases between. The CDR3 runs to 14 residues. The CDR3 bases are TGTGCCAGCAGCTTAGGGTTAATGAGTTACGAGCAGTACTTC. Residues: CASSLGLMSYEQYF.

The table lists this clonotype with many counts. The chain employs TRBV6-1 and TRBJ2-7; no clear D. Germline CDR1 and CDR2: MNHNS and SASEGT. The CDR3 runs 11 residues. The V end lost 6 bases, the J end lost 4 bases, and 7 bases lay between the germline ends. Here the CDR3 DNA reads TGTGCCAGCAGCACAGCTTACGAGCAGTACTTC. Translating gives CASSTAYEQYF.

This clonotype has just a few counts. The gene calls are TRBV11-2 and TRBJ1-3; D remains ambiguous. V gave up 2 bases and J gave up 0 bases, with 8 bases separating them. CDR1 and CDR2 (germline): SGHAT, FQNNGV. The CDR3 covers 15 residues. CDR3 nucleotides: TGTGCCAGCAGCTTATATAGGGACTCTGGAAACACCATATATTTT. This sequence encodes CASSLYRDSGNTIYF.

Only a few counts were recorded for this clonotype. The chain combines TRBV4-2 with TRBJ2-7; TRBD2 aligns across 9 bases. Germline CDR1 is LGHNA and CDR2 is YNFKEQ. The CDR3 contains 17 residues. With V trimmed by 1 base and J by 3 bases, 10 bases remained unmatched. CDR3 region: CASSQVPSGTTGYEQYF. The CDR3 bases are TGTGCCAGCAGCCAAGTTCCTAGCGGGACGACGGGCTACGAGCAGTACTTC.

The chain employs TRBV19 and TRBJ1-5; D is possibly TRBD1 (6 bases). Germline V gene sequence: CDR1 LNHDA, CDR2 SQIVND (reference sequence). V shed 7 bases and J shed 1 base, with 14 bases lying between them. CDR3 length: 15 residues. CDR3: CASIPTGRSNQPQHF. The DNA of the CDR3 is TGTGCCAGTATCCCCACAGGGAGGAGCAATCAGCCCCAGCATTTT.

This clonotype was detected ten times or more. The gene calls are TRBV7-9 and TRBJ2-1, with a weak D call TRBD1 (6 bases). Germline CDR1 reads SEHNR; CDR2 reads FQNEAQ (reference sequence). V lost 5 bases, J lost 3 bases, and 17 bases lay in between. The CDR3 consists of 16 residues. As DNA, the CDR3 is TGTGCCAGCAGCCCCGCGGGCAGGGGCTACTACAATGAGCAGTTCTTC. Translation: CASSPAGRGYYNEQFF.

The chain combines TRBV19 with TRBJ2-1, with D unresolved. CDR3 length: 13 amino acids. The ends were cut back, 4 bases at V and 5 bases at J, with 9 bases in the middle. Germline CDR1 and CDR2: LNHDA and SQIVND (reference sequence). CDR3 in amino acids: CASSTRHNNEQFF. DNA for the CDR3: TGTGCCAGTAGTACCCGTCACAACAATGAGCAGTTCTTC.

This clonotype occurred a few times. CDR3 protein: CSAREELRGETQYF. CDR3 sequence (DNA): TGCAGTGCTAGAGAAGAACTTAGGGGAGAGACCCAGTACTTC. V is TRBV20-1 and J is TRBJ2-5; D may be TRBD1 (5 bases). V lost 0 bases to trimming and J lost 4 bases, with 12 bases between them. The CDR3 length is 14 residues. Germline V lookup: CDR1 DFQATT, CDR2 SNEGSKA (reference sequence).

The genes are TRBV12-3 or TRBV12-4 and TRBJ2-1, with 8 bases fitting TRBD1. This CDR3 is 15 amino acids long. V lost 5 bases and J lost 1; bases outside the gene matches: 4. The CDR3 protein is CASSNQGASYNEQFF. The CDR3 DNA is TGTGCCAGCAGTAACCAGGGGGCTTCCTACAATGAGCAGTTCTTC.

There are a few counts of this clonotype. V is TRBV6-1 and J is TRBJ2-3; a weak D match, TRBD2 (6 bases). Looked up from germline, CDR1 is MNHNS and CDR2 is SASEGT. Trimming cost V 6 bases and J 4 bases, with 8 bases left between them. This CDR3 comprises 12 residues. In DNA, the CDR3 is TGTGCCAGCAGGGGAGGATCAGATACGCAGTATTTT. Amino acids: CASRGGSDTQYF.

As for this clonotype: A single base separates this from a much larger clone, so it may be a read error. This sequence joins TRBV30 and TRBJ2-2, with a possible D match to TRBD1 (6 bases). CDR3 length equals 12 residues. Germline V gene lookup returns CDR1 GTSNPN and CDR2 SVGIG (reference sequence). V was pared by 3 bases and J by 5 bases, with 7 bases between. The CDR3 DNA is TGTGCCTGGAGCAGGGGAACCGGGGAGCTGTTTTTT. It yields the protein CAWSRGTGELFF.

In this sample, this clonotype turned up many times. J is TRBJ1-2 and V is TRBV20-1; D remains ambiguous. CDR1 DFQATT and CDR2 SNEGSKA come from the germline V gene (reference sequence). Deletions cut 6 bases from V and 8 bases from J, with 28 bases between. The CDR3 length is 16 residues. The CDR3 is CSAPPLRSGLGAGYTF. DNA of the CDR3: TGCAGTGCCCCCCCCTTGCGCAGCGGCCTTGGTGCCGGCTACACCTTC.

The rearrangement links TRBV6-1 to TRBJ1-5; 8 positions agree with TRBD1. Germline trimming cut 4 bases from V and 5 bases from J; bases unmatched to any gene: 7. The germline V gene has CDR1 MNHNS and CDR2 SASEGT. There are 15 residues in the CDR3. The CDR3 loop is CASSGRTGRHQPQHF. Here the CDR3 DNA reads TGTGCCAGCAGTGGCCGGACAGGGAGGCATCAGCCCCAGCATTTT.

In this sample, this clonotype turned up a few times. J is TRBJ2-3 and V is TRBV15; D is unresolved. Trimming shortened V by 3 bases and J by 0 bases, and 4 bases separated the two germline ends. Germline CDR1 and CDR2: LNHNV and YYDKDF (reference sequence). This CDR3 region has 13 residues. The DNA of the CDR3 is TGTGCCACCAGCAGCGGGAGCACAGATACGCAGTATTTT. Its translation: CATSSGSTDTQYF.

Concerning this clonotype itself: The germline gene is not matched at one end of the junction; a read error may be the cause. The CDR3 DNA reads as TGTACCAGCTCACCACCGGGGACCAACAGTTACAATGAGCAGTTCTTC. This sequence encodes CTSSPPGTNSYNEQFF. The chain links TRBV18 to TRBJ2-1; TRBD1 or TRBD2 may be the D gene (5 bases each). The CDR3 has 16 amino acids. Germline V gives CDR1 KGHSH, CDR2 LQKENI.

In its sample, this clonotype was seen a few times. V gene TRBV20-1 combines with J gene TRBJ2-1; the D is unclear. Trimming removed 3 bases from V and 5 bases from J, with 17 bases in between. CDR1 is DFQATT and CDR2 is SNEGSKA in the germline V gene (reference sequence). The CDR3 is made up of 15 amino acids. CDR3 residues: CSARLASPTNNEQFF. For the CDR3, the DNA is TGCAGTGCTAGGTTAGCTTCCCCGACCAACAATGAGCAGTTCTTC.

This chain links TRBV12-3 or TRBV12-4 with TRBJ2-7; D tentatively reads TRBD1 or TRBD2 (5 bases each). The CDR3 is made up of 13 amino acids. V lost 1 base to trimming and J lost 7 bases, with 11 bases between them. The DNA of the CDR3 is TGTGCCAGCAGTTTAGGCACGGGGCAAGAGCAGTACTTC. It is translated as CASSLGTGQEQYF.

V gene TRBV7-9 combines with J gene TRBJ1-5, with 7 bases that match TRBD1. V was clipped by 3 bases and J by 1 base; unmatched bases: 6. The CDR3 totals 16 residues. CDR1 is SEHNR and CDR2 is FQNEAQ in the germline V gene (reference sequence). The CDR3 bases are TGTGCCAGCAGCTTCGAGACAGGGATAAGCAATCAGCCCCAGCATTTT. Protein sequence: CASSFETGISNQPQHF.

About this clonotype itself: This may be a read error, as it is one base from a much larger clone. This chain joins TRBV5-1 and TRBJ2-7; 9 bases align to TRBD2. The CDR3 contains 14 residues. Germline CDR1 and CDR2: SGHRS and YFSETQ. The CDR3 protein is CDSSLLAGEGEQYF. CDR3 in DNA: TGCGACAGCAGCTTATTAGCGGGAGAAGGTGAGCAGTACTTC.

The V gene is TRBV5-8, the J gene TRBJ2-5; 12 positions match TRBD2. The CDR3 covers 16 residues. CDR1 is SGHTS and CDR2 is YDEGEE in the germline V gene. The V and J ends lost 2 bases and 2 bases, in that order; junction bases with no gene match: 4. CDR3 DNA: TGTGCCAGCAGCTTTGGACTAGCGGGGTTTCAAGAGACCCAGTACTTC. This sequence encodes CASSFGLAGFQETQYF.